This TCR beta chain was obtained from a study of T cell responses to AZD1222 COVID-19 vaccine (dated by TCRdb to about 2021). Study-wide context: A total of approximately 250 trial participants underwent TCR sequencing, of whom 207 had received two doses of AZD1222 and approximately 25 had received two doses of the MenACWY control vaccine. Trial participants were enrolled by age into subgroups of 18-55, 56-69 and 70-plus years, and approximately 150, 30 and 60 TCR-sequenced participants, respectively, were included in these subgroups. Results the study describes overall, beyond this receptor: Nearly half of unique spike-specific TCRs reportedly recognized epitopes outside regions mutated in the B.1.351 and B.1.1.7 variants. Conclusions about previously exposed vaccinees were limited because only a handful of AZD1222 recipients were SARS-CoV-2 seropositive at baseline. In the small 56-69-year group, the increase in depth fell short of significance, most likely because of low power. A significant rise in spike-specific TCR breadth and depth was observed after two AZD1222 doses relative to day 0 and relative to MenACWY recipients. CD4 TCRs associated with the vaccine covered the entire spike protein, and the dominant responses were in regions 160-218 and 743-854. Participants were mostly white British, with more females than males. The authors suggested clonal diversity may have been underestimated. Because no samples from the day 14 peak response were available, repertoires could be characterized only after the peak T cell response.

The time point tag for this specimen amounts to: about 28 days (+/-7) after the second vaccine dose. Because spike-specific TCR depth and breadth did not differ between the two schedules, AZD1222 recipients who got a second dose at roughly 4 weeks were pooled with those who got a second dose at roughly 12 weeks. Samples from vaccinated people were obtained from the UK trials COV001 and COV002, which included a single-blind randomized controlled phase 2/3 trial of AZD1222 (ChAdOx1 nCoV-19) in healthy adults. For TCRbeta chain sequencing, PBMC samples were collected from trial participants at day 0 and at day 28 after the second dose. In the germline V gene (reference sequence), CDR1 corresponds to SEHNR and CDR2 to FQNEAQ. The junction carries 7 bases between V and J, which are trimmed by 0 bases and 5 bases respectively. The CDR3 covers 13 residues, taking in both the cysteine and the phenylalanine. Only CDR3 DNA remains: 39 bases, in frame from the first base.

With regard to this clone: This receptor's antigen is unknown. Base qualities are not recorded, but no much larger clone differs from it by a single base.

The CDR3 regions of human TCRbeta chains were analyzed by immunosequencing. As for the authors' bioinformatics: Repertoire TCRs were matched against a reference library of SARS-CoV-2-specific TCRs generated with the MIRA antigen-specificity platform. Breadth meant the fraction of unique TCRs that were SARS-CoV-2-associated, whereas depth meant the fraction of total T cells that were SARS-CoV-2-associated. Using the MIRA data, each spike-specific TCR was mapped to the spike region that the TCR reacts to and placed in a CD4 or CD8 class. Log10-transformed breadth and depth values were compared by one-way ANOVA with Sidak's multiple comparisons tests. As stored in TCRdb, this immuneACCESS dataset retains in-frame rearrangements with V and J assigned. A fraction of the clones does not appear; measured against another copy, unresolved V genes explain less than half of the discrepancy, and the remainder lacks a known reason. Clonal size and the V and J genes are those of that table, whereas D and trimming came from the DNA. For this sample there are under 150,000 clones; about 91% appear just once. The ten largest clonotypes hold 6.5% of the sample.

The receptor's source is an adult who received the AZD1222 COVID-19 vaccine. Sequencing was performed on peripheral blood, taken 28 days after the second AZD1222 dose. The V and J genes are TRBV7-9 and TRBJ2-5; there is no confident call for the D gene. The CDR3 is CASSLAIRETQYF. The nucleotide sequence reads as follows: TGTGCCAGCAGCTTAGCGATTAGGGAGACCCAGTACTTC.